This TCR beta chain was sequenced during a study of shared clonotypes between healthy human individuals. Overall study: CD4 naive and CD4 memory each took three plates per donor, while CD8 naive took two and CD8 memory one.

Some 30,000 T cell genomes (approximately 0.2 ug DNA) went into each sorted-subset replicate. Libraries were prepared by immunoSEQ multiplex PCR; TCRdb keeps only in-frame clonotypes and omits some of them. The sample has some 2 million clones; over 85% are singletons. Regarding this clone: Its specificity is not known. This sample also contains other DNA sequences that code for the same CDR3.

Study conclusions and caveats: Some naive CD4 clonotypes, 4.5% to 5.5%, turned up in common across a handful of donors.

CD8 cells classed as naive were CD45RO-negative and positively selected for CCR7, excluding terminally differentiated effector memory CD45RA+ cells. Germline CDR1 MGHRA, CDR2 YSYEKL. The CDR3 has 13 amino acids. V was shortened by 1 base and J by 4 bases, with 8 bases between the two germline ends. This TCR derives from a man younger than 30 in good health. The J gene is TRBJ2-7, the V gene TRBV4-1; D is ambiguous. Sequenced input: naive CD8+ T cells sorted from blood. This CDR3 is CASSQGDGYEQYF. CDR3 nucleotide sequence: TGCGCCAGCAGCCAAGGTGACGGATACGAGCAGTACTTC.